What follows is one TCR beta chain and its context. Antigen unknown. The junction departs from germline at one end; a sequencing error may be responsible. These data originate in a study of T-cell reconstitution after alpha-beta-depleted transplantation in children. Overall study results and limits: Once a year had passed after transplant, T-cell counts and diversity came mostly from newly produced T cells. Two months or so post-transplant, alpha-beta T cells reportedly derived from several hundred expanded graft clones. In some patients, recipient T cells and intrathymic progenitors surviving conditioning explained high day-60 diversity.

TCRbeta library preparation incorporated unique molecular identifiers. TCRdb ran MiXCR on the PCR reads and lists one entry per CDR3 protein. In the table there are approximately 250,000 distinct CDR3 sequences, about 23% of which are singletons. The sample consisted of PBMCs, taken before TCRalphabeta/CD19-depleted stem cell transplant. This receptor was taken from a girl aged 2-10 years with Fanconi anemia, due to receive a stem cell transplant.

CDR3 sequence reads: CCAIWGSGISYEQYF. For the CDR3, the DNA is TGCTGTGCGATATGGGGTAGCGGGATCTCCTACGAGCAGTACTTC. The V gene is TRBV20-1, the J gene TRBJ2-7, with 8 bases matching TRBD2. This CDR3 is built from 15 residues. Germline assignment: CDR1 DFQATT and CDR2 SNEGSKA (reference sequence).